The 7 T cell receptor beta chains reported below all come from one sample, sequenced in a study of identical twins. TCRdb reprocessed the 5' RACE reads via MiXCR and lists one record per CDR3 protein. The sample has about 470,000 distinct CDR3 sequences; roughly 24% are singletons. The same specimen was also included in a second study, on T cells expressing NK-cell markers.

Sequencing was carried out using CD4+ T cells sorted from blood. These TCRs come from a young woman in good health.

This clonotype was detected a few times. The rearrangement uses TRBV7-2 and TRBJ1-1; 8 bases agree with TRBD1. Unmatched junction bases numbered 6, after V lost 3 bases and J lost 3 bases. Germline V gives CDR1 SGHTA, CDR2 FQGNSA. CDR3 length: 15 residues. The CDR3 DNA reads as TGTGCCAGCAGCTTCTCTTGGACAGGGCACACTGAAGCTTTCTTT. This codes for CASSFSWTGHTEAFF.

This clonotype was detected only a few times. The chain is built from TRBV15 and TRBJ1-1, with 9 bases fitting TRBD1. The CDR3 loop spans 15 amino acids. Germline CDR1 LNHNV, CDR2 YYDKDF (reference sequence). V was clipped by 5 bases and J by 1 base; unmatched bases: 5. The CDR3 DNA reads TGTGCCACCAGCGGACCGGGACAGGGGAACACTGAAGCTTTCTTT. Its translation is CATSGPGQGNTEAFF.

This clonotype appeared a few times. This sequence joins TRBV5-1 and TRBJ1-4; 7 positions agree with TRBD1. This CDR3 is 15 amino acids long. Germline lookup yields CDR1 SGHRS and CDR2 YFSETQ. The trim removed 4 bases at V and 8 bases at J, leaving 11 bases unmatched. CDR3 residues: CASSLTGILAEKLFF. CDR3 nucleotide sequence: TGCGCCAGCAGCCTGACAGGGATCCTTGCGGAAAAACTGTTTTTT.

The chain combines TRBV5-1 with TRBJ2-7; D may be TRBD2 (5 bases). Trimming removed 3 bases from V and 6 bases from J, with 16 bases in between. Germline V lookup: CDR1 SGHRS, CDR2 YFSETQ. This CDR3 has 14 residues. The CDR3 coding sequence is TGCGCCAGCAGCTATTACTCTAGCTCTCGCGAGCAGTACTTC. This sequence encodes CASSYYSSSREQYF.

In its sample, this clonotype was seen once. V gene TRBV6-2 or TRBV6-3 combines with J gene TRBJ2-1; possibly TRBD2 for D (6 bases). With 5 bases removed from V and 8 bases from J, the gap between germline ends came to 16 bases. This CDR3 contains 14 residues. Germline V gives CDR1 MNHEY, CDR2 SVGEGT. The CDR3 nucleotides are TGTGCCAGCAGTAAGAGACTAGTGGGGCATGAGCAGTTCTTC. Translation gives CASSKRLVGHEQFF.

The chain recombines TRBV12-3 or TRBV12-4 with TRBJ2-7, with 8 bases lining up with TRBD2. Losses at the gene ends were 8 bases for V and 0 bases for J; bases not matched to a gene: 12. CDR3 size: 16 residues. CDR3 DNA sequence: TGTGCCAGCTCCCCCGGTGCGCTAGCGGGCTCCTACGAGCAGTACTTC. Its protein is CASSPGALAGSYEQYF.

The V and J genes are TRBV5-1 and TRBJ2-1, with D possibly TRBD2 on 6 matching bases. Per germline, CDR1 SGHRS and CDR2 YFSETQ. The CDR3 runs to 14 residues. Trimming shortened V by 3 bases and J by 4 bases, and 11 bases separated the two germline ends. The CDR3 sequence: CASSWGTRYNEQFF. The CDR3 coding sequence is TGCGCCAGCAGCTGGGGGACTCGGTACAATGAGCAGTTCTTC.